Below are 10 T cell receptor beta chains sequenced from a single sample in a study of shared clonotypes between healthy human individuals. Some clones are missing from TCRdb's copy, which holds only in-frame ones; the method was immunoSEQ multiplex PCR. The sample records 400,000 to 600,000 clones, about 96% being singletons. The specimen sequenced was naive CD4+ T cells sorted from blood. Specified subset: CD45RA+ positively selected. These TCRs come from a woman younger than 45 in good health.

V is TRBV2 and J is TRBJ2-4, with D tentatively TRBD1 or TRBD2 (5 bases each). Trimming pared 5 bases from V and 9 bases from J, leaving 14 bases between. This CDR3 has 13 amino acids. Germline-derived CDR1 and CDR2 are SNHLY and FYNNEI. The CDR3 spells CASSPVLGTIQYF. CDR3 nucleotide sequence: TGTGCCAGCAGTCCTGTGCTGGGGACCATTCAGTACTTC.

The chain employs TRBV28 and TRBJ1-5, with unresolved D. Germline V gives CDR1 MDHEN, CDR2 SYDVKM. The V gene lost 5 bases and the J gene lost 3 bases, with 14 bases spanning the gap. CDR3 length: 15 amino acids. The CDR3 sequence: CASSNMDPHNQPQHF. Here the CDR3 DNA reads TGTGCCAGCAGTAACATGGACCCCCACAATCAGCCCCAGCATTTT. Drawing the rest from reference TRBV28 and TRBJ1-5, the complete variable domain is DVKVTQSSRYLVKRTGEKVFLECVQDMDHENMFWYRQDPGLGLRLIYFSYDVKMKEKGDIPEGYSVSREKKERFSLILESASTNQTSMYLCASSNMDPHNQPQHFGDGTRLSIL.

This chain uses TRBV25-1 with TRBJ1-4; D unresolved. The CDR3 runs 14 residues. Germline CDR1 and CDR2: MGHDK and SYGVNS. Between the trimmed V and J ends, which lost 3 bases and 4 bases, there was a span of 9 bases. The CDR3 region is CASSDSSGNEKLFF. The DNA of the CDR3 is TGTGCCAGCAGTGATTCTTCGGGTAATGAAAAACTGTTTTTT.

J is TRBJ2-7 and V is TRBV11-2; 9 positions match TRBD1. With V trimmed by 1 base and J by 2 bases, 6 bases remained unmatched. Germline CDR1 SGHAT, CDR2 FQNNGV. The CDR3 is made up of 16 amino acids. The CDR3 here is CASSLALWTGAYEQYF. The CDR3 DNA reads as TGTGCCAGCAGCTTAGCCCTTTGGACAGGGGCCTACGAGCAGTACTTC. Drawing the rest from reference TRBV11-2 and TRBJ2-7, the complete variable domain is EAGVAQSPRYKIIEKRQSVAFWCNPISGHATLYWYQQILGQGPKLLIQFQNNGVVDDSQLPKDRFSAERLKGVDSTLKIQPAKLEDSAVYLCASSLALWTGAYEQYFGPGTRLTVT.

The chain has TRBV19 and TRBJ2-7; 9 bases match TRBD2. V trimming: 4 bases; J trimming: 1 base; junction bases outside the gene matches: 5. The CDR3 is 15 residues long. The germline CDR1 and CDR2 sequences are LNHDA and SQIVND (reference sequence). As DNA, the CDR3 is TGTGCCAGTAGTAGAGTTAGCGGGAGTTCCTACGAGCAGTACTTC. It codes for CASSRVSGSSYEQYF.

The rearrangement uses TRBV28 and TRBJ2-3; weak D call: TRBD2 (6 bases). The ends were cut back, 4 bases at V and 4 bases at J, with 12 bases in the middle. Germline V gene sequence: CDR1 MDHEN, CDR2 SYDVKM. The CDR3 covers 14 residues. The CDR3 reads CASSSGTLPDTQYF. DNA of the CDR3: TGTGCCAGCAGTTCCGGGACTCTACCAGATACGCAGTATTTT.

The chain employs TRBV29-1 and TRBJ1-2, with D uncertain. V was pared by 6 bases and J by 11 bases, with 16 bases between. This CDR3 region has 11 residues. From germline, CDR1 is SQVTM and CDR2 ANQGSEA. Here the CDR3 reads CSVGDTFSYTF. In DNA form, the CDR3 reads TGCAGCGTCGGAGATACTTTTAGTTACACCTTC.

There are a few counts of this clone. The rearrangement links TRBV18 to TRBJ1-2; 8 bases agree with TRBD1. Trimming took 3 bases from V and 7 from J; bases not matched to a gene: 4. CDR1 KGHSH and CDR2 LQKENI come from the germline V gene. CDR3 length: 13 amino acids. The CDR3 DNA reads TGTGCCAGCTCACCTAACAGGGGGACTGGCTACACCTTC. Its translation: CASSPNRGTGYTF.

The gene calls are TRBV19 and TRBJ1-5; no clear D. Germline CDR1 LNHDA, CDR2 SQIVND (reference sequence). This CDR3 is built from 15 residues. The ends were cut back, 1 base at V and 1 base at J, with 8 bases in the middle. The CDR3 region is CASSIVVGSNQPQHF. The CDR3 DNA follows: TGTGCCAGTAGTATAGTGGTCGGGAGCAATCAGCCCCAGCATTTT.

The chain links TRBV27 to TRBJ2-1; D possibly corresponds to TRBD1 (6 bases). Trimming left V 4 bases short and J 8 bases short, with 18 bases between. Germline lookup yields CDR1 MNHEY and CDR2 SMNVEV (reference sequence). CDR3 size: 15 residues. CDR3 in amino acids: CASSSGADPMDEQFF. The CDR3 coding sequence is TGTGCCAGCAGTTCAGGGGCGGATCCAATGGATGAGCAGTTCTTC.